Shown below are 21 T cell receptor beta chains from a single sample sequenced in a study of T cell responses to AZD1222 COVID-19 vaccine. Method: immunoSEQ multiplex PCR; TCRdb's copy keeps in-frame clones and lacks some. The sample has approximately 180,000 clones; roughly 87% are singletons. The sample in question was peripheral blood, obtained on day 0 of AZD1222 vaccination. The receptors come from an adult in good health.

The chain links TRBV6-2 or TRBV6-3 to TRBJ2-7; possibly TRBD2 for D (6 bases). The germline V gene encodes CDR1 MNHEY and CDR2 SVGEGT. V lost 5 bases and J 7 bases, leaving 15 bases between the germline ends. The CDR3 loop spans 13 amino acids. The CDR3, as DNA: TGTGCCAGCAGTCAGAGGGAGGTGGGTGAGCAGTACTTC. Amino acid sequence: CASSQREVGEQYF.

V is TRBV3-1 (or the pseudogene TRBV3-2) and J is TRBJ1-1, with TRBD1 matching over 7 bases. Germline-derived CDR1 and CDR2 are LGHDT and YNNKEL (reference sequence). J was trimmed by 1 base and V by 6 bases; bases with no gene match: 5. CDR3 length: 14 amino acids. The CDR3 DNA is TGTGCCAGCAGACATTGGACAGGGAACACTGAAGCTTTCTTT. Translating gives CASRHWTGNTEAFF.

The V and J genes are TRBV18 and TRBJ1-1; D possibly corresponds to TRBD1 (6 bases). Germline values: CDR1 KGHSH, CDR2 LQKENI. Trimming took 2 bases from V and 4 from J, leaving 14 bases between them. This CDR3 is 15 amino acids long. CDR3 DNA sequence: TGTGCCAGCTCACCAATGAAGGGGGTAGGCACTGAAGCTTTCTTT. It is translated as CASSPMKGVGTEAFF.

This clone was picked up one time. The rearrangement joins TRBV19 to TRBJ1-4, with 7 bases identical to TRBD1. CDR3 length: 15 amino acids. Germline-derived CDR1 and CDR2 are LNHDA and SQIVND (reference sequence). V was pared by 6 bases and J by 4 bases, with 8 bases of the junction left unmatched. The CDR3 region has the DNA TGTGCCAGTAGGGCAAGACAGGGACGTAATGAAAAACTGTTTTTT. Translating it yields CASRARQGRNEKLFF.

This rearrangement joins TRBV5-1 to TRBJ1-3; 8 bases are shared with TRBD1. The germline CDR1 and CDR2 sequences are SGHRS and YFSETQ. V lost 4 bases and J lost 0; bases outside the gene matches: 9. This CDR3 contains 17 residues. This chain's CDR3 is CASSGGQGGHSGNTIYF. CDR3 DNA sequence: TGCGCCAGCAGCGGAGGACAGGGAGGACACTCTGGAAACACCATATATTTT.

The chain combines TRBV27 with TRBJ2-2, with unresolved D. The germline V and J ends were trimmed by 3 bases and 4 bases, with 18 bases remaining between them. Germline CDR1 MNHEY, CDR2 SMNVEV (reference sequence). CDR3 size: 17 residues. The CDR3: CASSFPPSARGTGELFF. CDR3 DNA: TGTGCCAGCAGTTTTCCCCCAAGCGCCCGAGGCACCGGGGAGCTGTTTTTT.

This chain connects TRBV5-1 to TRBJ1-1; D not certain. The V gene's germline CDR1 is SGHRS and CDR2 YFSETQ. The ends were cut back, 0 bases at V and 8 bases at J, with 8 bases in the middle. CDR3 size: 12 residues. The CDR3 reads CASSLAGWEAFF. CDR3 nucleotides: TGCGCCAGCAGCTTGGCGGGTTGGGAAGCTTTCTTT.

The V call is TRBV6-2 or TRBV6-3, the J call TRBJ1-5; possibly TRBD1 for D (6 bases). Germline values: CDR1 MNHEY, CDR2 SVGEGT. V shed 2 bases and J shed 2 bases, with 13 bases lying between them. This CDR3 has 16 residues. This CDR3 is CASSYRRGVGNQPQHF. The CDR3 coding sequence is TGTGCCAGCAGTTACCGAAGGGGGGTAGGCAATCAGCCCCAGCATTTT.

V usage is TRBV6-5 and J usage is TRBJ1-4; 10 bases align to TRBD1. The CDR3 length is 14 residues. CDR1 is MNHEY, CDR2 SVGAGI, per germline. With 7 bases clipped from V and 8 bases from J, the junction kept 7 bases outside the gene matches. The CDR3 spells CASTLTGGQEKLFF. The CDR3 coding sequence is TGTGCCAGCACCTTGACAGGGGGCCAGGAAAAACTGTTTTTT.

The sample holds a few counts of this clone. This chain uses TRBV6-1 with TRBJ2-1; 8 bases match TRBD2. Trimming removed 2 bases from V and 0 bases from J; junction bases left unmatched: 0. Germline assignment: CDR1 MNHNS and CDR2 SASEGT. There are 15 residues in the CDR3. DNA for the CDR3: TGTGCCAGCAGTGAAAGCGGGAGCTCCTACAATGAGCAGTTCTTC. Translated: CASSESGSSYNEQFF.

The J gene is TRBJ1-1, the V gene TRBV21-1. TRBV21-1 is annotated as a pseudogene. The CDR3 contains 14 residues. CDR3 sequence: CAIQGGTLNTEAFF. CDR3 nucleotide sequence: TGTGCCATCCAAGGGGGGACATTGAACACTGAAGCTTTCTTT.

The chain has TRBV6-1 and TRBJ2-2; 12 bases are shared with TRBD2. The J segment lost 3 bases and the V segment lost 0 bases, leaving 11 bases of the junction unmatched. This CDR3 has 20 amino acids. Per the germline V gene, CDR1 is MNHNS and CDR2 is SASEGT. CDR3 nucleotide sequence: TGTGCCAGCAGTGAAGCGCTTCTGACTAGCGGGAGTTTGTACACCGGGGAGCTGTTTTTT. Its protein is CASSEALLTSGSLYTGELFF.

This clone was seen more than once but under ten times. The DNA of the CDR3 is TGTGCCAGCAGCCCGGGACAGTCCTACGAGCAGTACTTC. Translation: CASSPGQSYEQYF. The chain joins TRBV3-1 (or the pseudogene TRBV3-2) to TRBJ2-7, with 7 bases that match TRBD1. The ends lost 4 bases at V and 1 base at J; junction bases unmatched: 1. This CDR3 is 13 amino acids long. Germline values: CDR1 LGHDT, CDR2 YNNKEL (reference sequence).

The chain links TRBV21-1 to TRBJ2-7; no DNA check was done on the table's D call, TRBD1. TRBV21-1 is tagged as a pseudogene. The CDR3 sequence is 17 residues long. The CDR3 DNA follows: TGTGCCAGCAGCAACGGGCTCCCGGGACAGGGGGCGGGGGAGCAGTACTTC. The encoded protein is CASSNGLPGQGAGEQYF.

The rearrangement joins TRBV6-5 to TRBJ1-6, with 7 bases matching TRBD1. The CDR3 runs to 16 residues. Unmatched junction bases numbered 1, after V lost 2 bases and J lost 0 bases. Germline loops: CDR1 MNHEY, CDR2 SVGAGI. The CDR3 DNA reads as TGTGCCAGCAGTTACGCAGGGGGCTCCTATAATTCACCCCTCCACTTT. This translates into CASSYAGGSYNSPLHF.

The chain employs TRBV4-1 and TRBJ2-2; a possible D gene is TRBD1 (5 bases). Per germline, CDR1 MGHRA and CDR2 YSYEKL. The CDR3 loop spans 17 amino acids. Trimming took 3 bases from V and 7 from J, leaving 21 bases between them. CDR3 sequence: CASSQKVRRAVGGELFF. In nucleotides, the CDR3 is TGCGCCAGCAGCCAGAAAGTCCGCAGGGCGGTAGGCGGGGAGCTGTTTTTT.

This chain links TRBV10-1 with TRBJ1-1, with D possibly being TRBD1 (5 bases). Germline CDR1 is WNHNN and CDR2 is SYGVQD (reference sequence). V was cut by 6 bases and J by 0 bases, with 8 bases left in between. The CDR3 consists of 13 residues. The DNA for the CDR3 is TGCGCCAGCAGGGACAACATGAACACTGAAGCTTTCTTT. Its translation: CASRDNMNTEAFF.

The V call is TRBV6-5, the J call TRBJ1-2, with D possibly TRBD1 on 6 matching bases. This CDR3 is 16 amino acids long. Per germline, CDR1 MNHEY and CDR2 SVGAGI. The V and J ends lost 3 bases and 3 bases respectively, with 17 bases between them. DNA of the CDR3: TGTGCCAGCAGTTATACCGGGACAACGGGCCACTATGGCTACACCTTC. It encodes CASSYTGTTGHYGYTF.

The CDR3 reads CSVGRGRSYEQFF. DNA for the CDR3: TGCAGCGTTGGAAGGGGGCGCTCATATGAGCAGTTCTTC. The chain couples TRBV29-1 to TRBJ2-1; 7 positions agree with TRBD1. This CDR3 is 13 amino acids long. The V segment lost 4 bases and the J segment 8 bases; nucleotides outside the gene matches: 8. The germline gives CDR1 SQVTM, CDR2 ANQGSEA.

CDR3 coding DNA: TGTGCCAGCAGCCAAATTTACAGGGGAGATACGCAGTATTTT. Protein: CASSQIYRGDTQYF. V and J are TRBV7-9 and TRBJ2-3, with 7 bases that match TRBD1. CDR3 length equals 14 residues. V shed 5 bases and J 5 bases; nucleotides not matched to a gene: 7. Germline CDR1 reads SEHNR; CDR2 reads FQNEAQ (reference sequence).

As concerns this clone: The sample carries other DNA sequences with the same CDR3. This chain connects TRBV30 to TRBJ1-6; no firm D call. Per the germline V gene, CDR1 is GTSNPN and CDR2 is SVGIG (reference sequence). The CDR3 loop spans 13 amino acids. Trimming stripped 0 bases from V and 8 bases from J, with 8 bases between. The CDR3 DNA reads as TGTGCCTGGAGTGTACGGGGTGATTCACCCCTCCACTTT. Its protein product is CAWSVRGDSPLHF.